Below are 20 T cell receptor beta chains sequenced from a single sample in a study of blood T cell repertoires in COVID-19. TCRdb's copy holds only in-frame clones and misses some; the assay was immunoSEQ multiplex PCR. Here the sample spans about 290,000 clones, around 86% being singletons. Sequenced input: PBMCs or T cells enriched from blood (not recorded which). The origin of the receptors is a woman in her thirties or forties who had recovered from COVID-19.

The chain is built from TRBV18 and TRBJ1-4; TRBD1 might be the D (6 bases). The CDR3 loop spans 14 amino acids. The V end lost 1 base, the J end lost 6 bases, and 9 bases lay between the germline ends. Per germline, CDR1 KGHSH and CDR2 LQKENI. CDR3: CASSPQGVDEKLFF. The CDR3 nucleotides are TGTGCCAGCTCACCACAGGGGGTGGATGAAAAACTGTTTTTT.

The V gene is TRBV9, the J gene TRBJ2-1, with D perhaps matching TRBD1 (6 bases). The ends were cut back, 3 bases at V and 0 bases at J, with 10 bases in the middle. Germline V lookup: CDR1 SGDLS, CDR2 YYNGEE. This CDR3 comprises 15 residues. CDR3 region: CASSATGSSYNEQFF. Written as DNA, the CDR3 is TGTGCCAGCAGCGCTACAGGGAGCTCCTACAATGAGCAGTTCTTC.

The CDR3: CASNPGGLANLADTQYF. The DNA for the CDR3 is TGCGCCAGCAACCCTGGAGGACTAGCGAATTTGGCAGATACGCAGTATTTT. This chain uses TRBV5-1 with TRBJ2-3; 9 bases line up with TRBD2. The V gene end was trimmed by 6 bases and the J gene end by 4 bases; junction bases not matched to a gene: 15. The CDR3 is 17 residues long. Germline V gives CDR1 SGHRS, CDR2 YFSETQ.

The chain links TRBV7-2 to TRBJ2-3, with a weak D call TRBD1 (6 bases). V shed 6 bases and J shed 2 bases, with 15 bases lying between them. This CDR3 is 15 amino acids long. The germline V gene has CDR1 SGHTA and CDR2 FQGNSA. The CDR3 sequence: CASSLHRDITDTQYF. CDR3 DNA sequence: TGTGCCAGCAGTCTTCATCGGGACATCACAGATACGCAGTATTTT.

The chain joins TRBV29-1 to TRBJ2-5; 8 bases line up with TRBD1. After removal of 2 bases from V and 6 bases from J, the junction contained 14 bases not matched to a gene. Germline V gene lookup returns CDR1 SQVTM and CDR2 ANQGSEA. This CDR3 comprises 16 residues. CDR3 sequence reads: CSVESRQGALSQTQYF. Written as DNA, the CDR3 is TGCAGCGTTGAATCCCGGCAGGGGGCCCTTTCGCAGACCCAGTACTTC.

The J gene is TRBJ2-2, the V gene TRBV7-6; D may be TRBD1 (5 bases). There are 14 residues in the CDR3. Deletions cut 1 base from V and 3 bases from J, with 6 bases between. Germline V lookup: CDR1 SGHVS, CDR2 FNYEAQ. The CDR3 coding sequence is TGTGCCAGCAGCTTAGAAGGGGACACCGGGGAGCTGTTTTTT. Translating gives CASSLEGDTGELFF.

The CDR3 nucleotides read TGTGCCAGCAGTTATACAGGGGACTATGGCTACACCTTC. Translated, it gives CASSYTGDYGYTF. This chain links TRBV12-3 or TRBV12-4 with TRBJ1-2; 7 bases agree with TRBD1. After removal of 4 bases from V and 3 bases from J, the junction contained 2 bases not matched to a gene. This CDR3 is built from 13 residues.

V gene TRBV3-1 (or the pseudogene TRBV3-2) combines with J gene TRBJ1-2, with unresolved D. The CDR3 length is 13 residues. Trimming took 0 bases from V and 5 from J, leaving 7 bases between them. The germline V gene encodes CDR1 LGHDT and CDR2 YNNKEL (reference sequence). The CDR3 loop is CASSQELRYGYTF. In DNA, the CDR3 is TGTGCCAGCAGCCAAGAGCTACGGTATGGCTACACCTTC.

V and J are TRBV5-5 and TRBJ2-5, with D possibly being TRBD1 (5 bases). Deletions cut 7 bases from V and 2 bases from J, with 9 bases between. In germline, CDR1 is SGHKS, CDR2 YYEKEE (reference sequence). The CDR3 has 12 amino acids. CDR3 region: CASFRQQETQYF. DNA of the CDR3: TGTGCCAGCTTCCGACAGCAAGAGACCCAGTACTTC.

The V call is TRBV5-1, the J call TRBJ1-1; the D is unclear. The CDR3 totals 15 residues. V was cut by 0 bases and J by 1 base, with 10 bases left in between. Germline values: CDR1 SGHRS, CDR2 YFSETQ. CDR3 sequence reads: CASSLGAGANTEAFF. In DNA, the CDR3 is TGCGCCAGCAGCTTGGGGGCGGGCGCGAACACTGAAGCTTTCTTT.

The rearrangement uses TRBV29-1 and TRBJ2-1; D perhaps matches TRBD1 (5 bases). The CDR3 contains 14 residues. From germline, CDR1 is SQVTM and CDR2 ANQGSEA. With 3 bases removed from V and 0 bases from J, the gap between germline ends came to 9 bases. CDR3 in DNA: TGCAGCGTTGAGGGCAGGGTCTCCTACAATGAGCAGTTCTTC. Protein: CSVEGRVSYNEQFF.

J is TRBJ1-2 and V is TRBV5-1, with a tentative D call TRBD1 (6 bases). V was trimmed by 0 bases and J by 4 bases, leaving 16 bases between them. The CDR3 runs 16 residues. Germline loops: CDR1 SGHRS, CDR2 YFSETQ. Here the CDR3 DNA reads TGCGCCAGCAGCTTGGCCGTGTCCGGGACATTCTATGGCTACACCTTC. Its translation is CASSLAVSGTFYGYTF.

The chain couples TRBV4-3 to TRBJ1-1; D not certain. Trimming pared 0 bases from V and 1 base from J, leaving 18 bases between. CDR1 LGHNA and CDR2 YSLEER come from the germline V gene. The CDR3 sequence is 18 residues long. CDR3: CASSQENGLGHRNTEAFF. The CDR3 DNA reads TGCGCCAGCAGCCAAGAAAATGGGCTTGGGCACCGGAACACTGAAGCTTTCTTT.

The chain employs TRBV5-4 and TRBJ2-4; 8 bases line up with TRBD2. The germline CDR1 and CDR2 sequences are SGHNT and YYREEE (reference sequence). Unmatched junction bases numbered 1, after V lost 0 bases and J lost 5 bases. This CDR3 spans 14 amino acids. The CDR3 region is CASSLVGRENIQYF. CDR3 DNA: TGTGCCAGCAGCTTGGTCGGGAGGGAAAACATTCAGTACTTC.

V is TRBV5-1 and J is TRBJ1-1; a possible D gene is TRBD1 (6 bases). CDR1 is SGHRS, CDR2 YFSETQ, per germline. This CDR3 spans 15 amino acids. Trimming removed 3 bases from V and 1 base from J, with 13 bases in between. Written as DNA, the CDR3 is TGCGCCAGCAGCTATCAGACAGGATCGAACACTGAAGCTTTCTTT. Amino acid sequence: CASSYQTGSNTEAFF.

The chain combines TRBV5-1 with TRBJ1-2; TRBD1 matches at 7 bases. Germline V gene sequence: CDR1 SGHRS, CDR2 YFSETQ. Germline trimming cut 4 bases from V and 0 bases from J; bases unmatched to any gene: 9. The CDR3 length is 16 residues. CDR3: CASSLVVRGTNYGYTF. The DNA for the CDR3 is TGCGCCAGCAGCCTAGTGGTCAGGGGGACTAACTATGGCTACACCTTC.

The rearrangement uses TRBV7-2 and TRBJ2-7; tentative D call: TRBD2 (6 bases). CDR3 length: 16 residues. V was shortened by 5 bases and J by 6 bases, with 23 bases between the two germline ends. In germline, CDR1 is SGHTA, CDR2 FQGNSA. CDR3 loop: CASSLNPRGTSGEQYF. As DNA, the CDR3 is TGTGCCAGCAGCCTAAACCCTCGGGGGACCAGCGGCGAGCAGTACTTC.

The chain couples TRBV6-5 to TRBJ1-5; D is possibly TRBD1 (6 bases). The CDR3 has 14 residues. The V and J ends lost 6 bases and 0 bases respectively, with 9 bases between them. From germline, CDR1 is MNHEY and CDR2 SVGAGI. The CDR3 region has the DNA TGTGCCAGCAGGGACAGTTATAGCAATCAGCCCCAGCATTTT. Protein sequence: CASRDSYSNQPQHF.

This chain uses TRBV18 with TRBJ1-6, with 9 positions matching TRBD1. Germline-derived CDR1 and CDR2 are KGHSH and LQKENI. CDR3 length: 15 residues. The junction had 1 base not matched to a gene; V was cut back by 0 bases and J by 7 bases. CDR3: CASSPPQGANSPLHF. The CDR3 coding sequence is TGTGCCAGCTCACCACCACAGGGGGCGAATTCACCCCTCCACTTT. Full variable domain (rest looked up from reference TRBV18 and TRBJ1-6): NAGVMQNPRHLVRRRGQEARLRCSPMKGHSHVYWYRQLPEEGLKFMVYLQKENIIDESGMPKERFSAEFPKEGPSILRIQQVVRGDSAAYFCASSPPQGANSPLHFGNGTRLTVT.

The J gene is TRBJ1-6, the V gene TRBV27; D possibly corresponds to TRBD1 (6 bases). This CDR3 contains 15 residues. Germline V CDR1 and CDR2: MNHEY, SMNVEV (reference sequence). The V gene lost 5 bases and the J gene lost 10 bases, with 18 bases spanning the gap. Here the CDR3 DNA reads TGTGCCAGCAGTACGATTACAGGGTTACGGTCACCCCTCCACTTT. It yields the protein CASSTITGLRSPLHF.